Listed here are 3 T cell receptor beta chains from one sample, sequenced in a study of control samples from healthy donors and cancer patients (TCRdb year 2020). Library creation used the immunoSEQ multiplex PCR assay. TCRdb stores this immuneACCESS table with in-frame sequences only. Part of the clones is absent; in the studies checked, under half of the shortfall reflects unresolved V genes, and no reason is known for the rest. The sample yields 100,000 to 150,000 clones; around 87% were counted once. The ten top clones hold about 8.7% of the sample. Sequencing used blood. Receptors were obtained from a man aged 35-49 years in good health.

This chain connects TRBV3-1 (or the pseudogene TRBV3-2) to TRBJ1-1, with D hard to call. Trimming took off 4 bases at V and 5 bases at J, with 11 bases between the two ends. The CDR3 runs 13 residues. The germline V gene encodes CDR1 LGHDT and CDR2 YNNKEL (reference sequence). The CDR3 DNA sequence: TGTGCCAGCAGCCTGGCGGAGAGGACTGAAGCTTTCTTT. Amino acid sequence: CASSLAERTEAFF.

The CDR3, as DNA: TGTGCCACCAGCAGGGACAGATATGGCTACACCTTC. Translated: CATSRDRYGYTF. V and J are TRBV15 and TRBJ1-2; weak D call: TRBD1 (6 bases). Per germline, CDR1 LNHNV and CDR2 YYDKDF (reference sequence). This CDR3 is built from 12 residues. V was cut by 3 bases and J by 5 bases, with 7 bases left in between.

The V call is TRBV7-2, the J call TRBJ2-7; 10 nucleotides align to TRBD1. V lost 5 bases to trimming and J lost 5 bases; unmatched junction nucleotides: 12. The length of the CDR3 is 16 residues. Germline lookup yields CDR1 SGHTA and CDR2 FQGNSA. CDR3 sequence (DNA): TGTGCCAGCAGCCTAACCCCGGAGACAGGGGGCAACGAGCAGTACTTC. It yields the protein CASSLTPETGGNEQYF.